This is a list of T cell receptor beta chains from one sample in a study of blood T cell repertoires in COVID-19. Profiled with immunoSEQ multiplex PCR; TCRdb holds only in-frame clones, not every one. The table lists about 140,000 clones, over 75% of them singletons. The sample consisted of PBMCs or T cells enriched from blood (not recorded which). These receptors all come from a man in his forties or fifties in a cohort exposed to, infected with or recovered from COVID-19 (not recorded which). Each CDR3 is given with its conserved first and last residue. D genes are given only for firm matches. Only part of the rows carry a size: once, few, many, or a class if the clone is expanded.

CDR3 length,clone size,V gene,D gene,J gene,CDR3 DNA,CDR3 protein
14,few,TRBV5-4,TRBD1,TRBJ1-2,TGTGCCAGCAGCCCGGGACAGGGGGCATATGGCTACACCTTC,CASSPGQGAYGYTF
11,.,TRBV28,.,TRBJ1-1,TGTGCCAGCAGTTGGACTTTGGGAGCTTTCTTT,CASSWTLGAFF
16,.,TRBV9,.,TRBJ2-1,TGTGCCAGCAGCCCGAGGCCCCAAGGGGCCTACAATGAGCAGTTCTTC,CASSPRPQGAYNEQFF
15,.,TRBV9,.,TRBJ2-4,TGTGCCAGCAGCCCCCAGGGGCTTGGGGGAGACATTCAGTACTTC,CASSPQGLGGDIQYF
15,few,TRBV3-1/TRBV3-2,TRBD1,TRBJ1-2,TGTGCCAGCAGCCAAGTGGGACAGGCAAACTATGGCTACACCTTC,CASSQVGQANYGYTF
15,.,TRBV9,.,TRBJ2-7,TGTGCCAGCAGCACCACTGGCGACAATTTCTACGAGCAGTACTTC,CASSTTGDNFYEQYF
14,.,TRBV7-8,TRBD1,TRBJ1-2,TGTGCCAGCAGCCAATCACAGGGGATCTATGGCTACACCTTC,CASSQSQGIYGYTF
14,.,TRBV6-2/TRBV6-3,.,TRBJ2-7,TGTGCCAGCAGTTACAACTCGCCCTCCTACGAGCAGTACTTC,CASSYNSPSYEQYF
14,.,TRBV2,TRBD1,TRBJ1-5,TGTGCCAGCAGCGGGACAGGGGGCTCTCAGCCCCAGCATTTT,CASSGTGGSQPQHF
13,.,TRBV7-2,.,TRBJ1-5,TGTGCCAGCAGCATCCGGGGGTCTCAGCCCCAGCATTTT,CASSIRGSQPQHF
15,.,TRBV6-5,TRBD2,TRBJ2-5,TGTGCCAGCGGGACTAGCGGGAGGGCCAGGGAGACCCAGTACTTC,CASGTSGRARETQYF
15,once,TRBV11-2,TRBD2,TRBJ2-1,TGTGCCAGCAGTTCCGGGACTAGCGGCTACAATGAGCAGTTCTTC,CASSSGTSGYNEQFF
16,.,TRBV25-1,.,TRBJ1-1,TGTGCCAGCAGTGAGGGTACAGGCGCTATGAACACTGAAGCTTTCTTT,CASSEGTGAMNTEAFF
14,.,TRBV6-5,.,TRBJ2-3,TGTGCCAGCAGTTACGGGCTGGGCTCGGATACGCAGTATTTT,CASSYGLGSDTQYF
13,.,TRBV18,.,TRBJ2-4,TGTGCCAGCTCACCACTTCTAGGAAACATTCAGTACTTC,CASSPLLGNIQYF
15,once,TRBV13,TRBD2,TRBJ2-1,TGTGCCAGCAGCCCTGGACTAGCGGGACAGAATGAGCAGTTCTTC,CASSPGLAGQNEQFF
13,few,TRBV7-9,.,TRBJ1-2,TGTGCCAGCAGCAGAGTCGGTTTGGATGGCTACACCTTC,CASSRVGLDGYTF
15,once,TRBV18,.,TRBJ1-2,TGTGCCAGCTCACCACCCCCGATGGGCAGGAATGGCTACACCTTC,CASSPPPMGRNGYTF
14,.,TRBV29-1,.,TRBJ1-2,TGCAGCGTTGATGGGCGGGCTAGGAACTATGGCTACACCTTC,CSVDGRARNYGYTF
14,.,TRBV19,TRBD1,TRBJ1-6,TGTGCCACCGAAGCCGGGACAGCTAATTCACCCCTCCACTTT,CATEAGTANSPLHF
16,.,TRBV7-2,.,TRBJ2-3,TGTGCCAGCAGCAGTATGCTTGGGGGCCAGGCAGATACGCAGTATTTT,CASSSMLGGQADTQYF
15,few,TRBV7-8,TRBD1,TRBJ2-1,TGTGCCAGCAGCTTTACAGGGGTCACCTACAATGAGCAGTTCTTC,CASSFTGVTYNEQFF
13,.,TRBV19,.,TRBJ1-1,TGTGCCAGTAGGGCCACAGTATACACTGAAGCTTTCTTT,CASRATVYTEAFF
15,.,TRBV3-1/TRBV3-2,.,TRBJ1-1,TGTGCCAGCAGCCGAGGCAACGGCAGGGACACTGAAGCTTTCTTT,CASSRGNGRDTEAFF
16,.,TRBV30,TRBD1,TRBJ1-1,TGTGCCTGGAGTAGCCTCTTGACAGGGCTTGGCACTGAAGCTTTCTTT,CAWSSLLTGLGTEAFF
14,once,TRBV5-6,.,TRBJ2-5,TGTGCCAGCAGCCCTAGGCACCACCAAGAGACCCAGTACTTC,CASSPRHHQETQYF
13,.,TRBV11-3,TRBD1,TRBJ2-7,TGTGCCAGCAGCCAAGGGGACAGGGGCGAGCAGTACTTC,CASSQGDRGEQYF
16,.,TRBV3-1/TRBV3-2,TRBD2,TRBJ2-1,TGTGCCAGCAGCCTACGGACTAGCGGGAGTAAATATGAGCAGTTCTTC,CASSLRTSGSKYEQFF
16,.,TRBV15,TRBD1,TRBJ2-2,TGTGCCACCAGCAGAGTTGGGACAGGGGAAACCGGGGAGCTGTTTTTT,CATSRVGTGETGELFF
14,.,TRBV27,TRBD1,TRBJ2-1,TGTGCCAGCAGTCCCCTCAGGACAGGGAATGAGCAGTTCTTC,CASSPLRTGNEQFF
15,.,TRBV15,TRBD1,TRBJ2-3,TGTGCCACCAGCAGAGGGACAGGGGGCGCAGATACGCAGTATTTT,CATSRGTGGADTQYF
15,once,TRBV27,TRBD1,TRBJ1-4,TGTGCCAGCAGTTTACAAACAGGGGGTCCTGAAAAACTGTTTTTT,CASSLQTGGPEKLFF
18,.,TRBV4-1,TRBD2,TRBJ2-5,TGCGCCAGCAGCCAAGATCTGTACCGGGAGGGCCTCGGAGAGACCCAGTACTTC,CASSQDLYREGLGETQYF
15,.,TRBV3-1/TRBV3-2,TRBD2,TRBJ2-7,TGTGCCAGCTCCCCTCTAGCGGGGGGGCGCCACGAGCAGTACTTC,CASSPLAGGRHEQYF
13,.,TRBV6-5,TRBD1,TRBJ1-2,TGTGCCAGCAGTCCAGGACAGGGGGATGGCTACACCTTC,CASSPGQGDGYTF
15,.,TRBV9,.,TRBJ1-5,TGTGCCAGCAGCGTAGAGGCAGGCGGCAATCAGCCCCAGCATTTT,CASSVEAGGNQPQHF
14,.,TRBV6-5,TRBD1,TRBJ2-7,TGTGCCAGCAGTTTTGGGACAGGGACGAGCGAGCAGTACTTC,CASSFGTGTSEQYF
16,.,TRBV5-4,TRBD2,TRBJ2-3,TGTGCCAGCAGCTCAGGGACTAGAAGGGGCACAGATACGCAGTATTTT,CASSSGTRRGTDTQYF
16,.,TRBV19,.,TRBJ1-3,TGTGCCAGTAGTTCCTATGACAGACCCTCTGGAAACACCATATATTTT,CASSSYDRPSGNTIYF
14,.,TRBV10-3,TRBD1,TRBJ2-4,TGTGCCATCAGCCCGACAGGGGACAAAAACATTCAGTACTTC,CAISPTGDKNIQYF
13,.,TRBV7-6,.,TRBJ1-2,TGTGCCAGCAGCTTAGGAGCAAACTATGGCTACACCTTC,CASSLGANYGYTF
15,.,TRBV5-6,.,TRBJ1-2,TGTGCCAGCAGCCGGGGGACGGAGGGTACCTATGGCTACACCTTC,CASSRGTEGTYGYTF
17,.,TRBV25-1,.,TRBJ2-1,TGTGCCAGCACCGAAGGGTCAGGGTCCTCCGGGAGCAATGAGCAGTTCTTC,CASTEGSGSSGSNEQFF
14,.,TRBV7-9,.,TRBJ1-3,TGTGCCAGCAGCTTATCGGGGGTAGGAAACACCATATATTTT,CASSLSGVGNTIYF
14,.,TRBV6-2/TRBV6-3,.,TRBJ2-7,TGTGCCAGCAGTTCCCACTCGACAGACTACGAGCAGTACTTC,CASSSHSTDYEQYF
14,.,TRBV2,TRBD1,TRBJ1-1,TGTGCCAGCAGTGATTGGACAGGCAGGAGTGAAGCTTTCTTT,CASSDWTGRSEAFF
14,.,TRBV5-8,.,TRBJ1-5,TGTGCCAGCAGCTTGGGACTGATCAATCAGCCCCAGCATTTT,CASSLGLINQPQHF
15,.,TRBV5-8,TRBD1,TRBJ1-2,TGTGCCAGCAGCTTGGGGCCTGACAGGGCCTTTGGCTACACCTTC,CASSLGPDRAFGYTF
15,.,TRBV7-9,.,TRBJ1-3,TGTGCCAGCAGCCCAATTCCAGGGTCTGGAAACACCATATATTTT,CASSPIPGSGNTIYF
12,.,TRBV10-3,.,TRBJ2-7,TGTGCCATCAGTGAGTCAGGGAGCCGGCAGTACTTC,CAISESGSRQYF
15,once,TRBV25-1,.,TRBJ1-5,TGTGCCAGCAGTGACCCTCCTACCCGCAATCAGCCCCAGCATTTT,CASSDPPTRNQPQHF
14,.,TRBV19,TRBD1,TRBJ1-3,TGTGCCACCGGGACAGGGGGGTCTGGAAACACCATATATTTT,CATGTGGSGNTIYF
13,.,TRBV2,TRBD1,TRBJ1-5,TGTGCCACGACAGGGAATAGCAATCAGCCCCAGCATTTT,CATTGNSNQPQHF
13,.,TRBV7-3,.,TRBJ2-5,TGTGCCAGCAGCTTTGGAGGCAGGGAGACCCAGTACTTC,CASSFGGRETQYF
14,few,TRBV6-5,TRBD2,TRBJ2-3,TGTGCCAGCAGTTCCCCAACCGGGACTAGCGCGCAGTATTTT,CASSSPTGTSAQYF